This TCR beta chain emerged from a study of long-term antiretroviral therapy in people with HIV. For this clone: No antigen is known for it.

Survey-level resolution applied to immunoSEQ assay v3.0. Generated by immunoSEQ multiplex PCR, the TCRdb table keeps only in-frame clones and is missing some. The data contain roughly 24,000 clones, 85% to 90% of them singletons. Findings of the study overall: Post-ART samples showed increased diversity that remained below transplant donor control levels.

The CDR3 has 13 residues. V lost 4 bases and J lost 2, with 9 bases in between. Germline V gene lookup returns CDR1 SGHRS and CDR2 YFSETQ. HIV-positive participants were all treated in the United States. The sample in question was unsorted PBMCs, obtained 1.8 years before starting antiretroviral therapy. The sequence derives from a woman in her 30s with HIV. The V gene is TRBV5-1, the J gene TRBJ2-5; D uncertain. CDR3 coding DNA: TGCGCCAGCAGCAAAGGCAGTCAAGAGACCCAGTACTTC. This sequence encodes CASSKGSQETQYF.